The 22 T cell receptor beta chains presented below share a single source sample, sequenced in a study of T cell responses to AZD1222 COVID-19 vaccine. The method was immunoSEQ multiplex PCR; TCRdb's version includes in-frame clones alone and lacks a portion of them. The table shows about 110,000 clones, with around 94% occurring only once. This material consisted of peripheral blood, taken on day 0 of AZD1222 vaccination. These receptors were taken from an adult in good health.

The V gene is TRBV5-6, the J gene TRBJ1-6; D ambiguous. V gave up 3 bases and J gave up 7 bases, with 11 bases separating them. Germline loops: CDR1 SGHDT, CDR2 YYEEEE. The CDR3 has 14 amino acids. CDR3 region: CASSSPTLNSPLHF. CDR3 DNA sequence: TGTGCCAGCAGCTCCCCGACTTTAAATTCACCCCTCCACTTT.

The chain has TRBV5-1 and TRBJ1-1, with TRBD1 matching 7 bases. There are 14 residues in the CDR3. Germline V gene sequence: CDR1 SGHRS, CDR2 YFSETQ. V shed 1 base, J shed 1 base, and the junction held 1 base outside the gene matches. The chain's CDR3 is CASSLSGGNTEAFF. The CDR3 DNA sequence: TGCGCCAGCAGCTTGTCAGGGGGGAACACTGAAGCTTTCTTT. The whole variable domain, filled in from reference TRBV5-1 and TRBJ1-1, reads KAGVTQTPRYLIKTRGQQVTLSCSPISGHRSVSWYQQTPGQGLQFLFEYFSETQRNKGNFPGRFSGRQFSNSRSEMNVSTLELGDSALYLCASSLSGGNTEAFFGQGTRLTVV.

The rearrangement joins TRBV4-3 to TRBJ1-1; D uncertain. Trimming pared 0 bases from V and 5 bases from J, leaving 10 bases between. The CDR3 length is 14 residues. Germline CDR1 is LGHNA and CDR2 is YSLEER. CDR3 protein: CASSQDHRGTEAFF. The CDR3 DNA is TGCGCCAGCAGCCAAGATCACCGAGGGACTGAAGCTTTCTTT.

The V call is TRBV11-2, the J call TRBJ1-4; 10 bases are a match to TRBD1. The germline gives CDR1 SGHAT, CDR2 FQNNGV. V trimming: 5 bases; J trimming: 10 bases; junction bases outside the gene matches: 16. The CDR3 has 17 amino acids. CDR3 nucleotide sequence: TGTGCCAGCAGCCTCAGAACCGCGGGACAGGGGCACTCAAAACTGTTTTTT. This translates into CASSLRTAGQGHSKLFF.

The rearrangement links TRBV6-5 to TRBJ1-5; weak D call: TRBD1 (6 bases). The germline V gene has CDR1 MNHEY and CDR2 SVGAGI. This CDR3 contains 15 residues. Trimming removed 2 bases from V and 4 bases from J, with 12 bases in between. Here the CDR3 DNA reads TGTGCCAGCAGTTACCCTGGACAGCGGAATCAGCCCCAGCATTTT. Encoded protein: CASSYPGQRNQPQHF.

The V and J genes are TRBV10-2 and TRBJ2-1; D is unclear. Trimming shortened V by 4 bases and J by 7 bases, and 14 bases separated the two germline ends. The CDR3 totals 14 residues. Per germline, CDR1 WSHSY and CDR2 SAAADI. CDR3 residues: CASSGRGLGNEQFF. In DNA form, the CDR3 reads TGCGCCAGCAGTGGCCGTGGTTTGGGGAATGAGCAGTTCTTC.

The rearrangement uses TRBV5-1 and TRBJ2-7; D possibly matches TRBD1 or TRBD2 (5 bases each). Germline V CDR1 and CDR2: SGHRS, YFSETQ. The CDR3 has 15 amino acids. The germline V and J ends were trimmed by 5 bases and 3 bases, with 18 bases remaining between them. In DNA form, the CDR3 reads TGCGCCAGCAGACCCGAGGGGACGCTCTTCTACGAGCAGTACTTC. Translated: CASRPEGTLFYEQYF.

The V and J genes are TRBV28 and TRBJ2-5, with 10 nucleotides matching TRBD2. The CDR3 has 14 amino acids. With V trimmed by 4 bases and J by 5 bases, 4 bases remained unmatched. Germline V CDR1 and CDR2: MDHEN, SYDVKM. CDR3 bases: TGTGCCAGCAGTTCTAGCGGGAGAGGGGAGACCCAGTACTTC. Its protein product is CASSSSGRGETQYF.

The rearrangement uses TRBV6-4 and TRBJ2-3; D is possibly TRBD1 (6 bases). This CDR3 contains 14 residues. The V gene lost 5 bases and the J gene lost 2 bases, with 11 bases spanning the gap. Germline V lookup: CDR1 MRHNA, CDR2 SNTAGT. This CDR3 reads CASSNRDTTDTQYF. The DNA of the CDR3 is TGTGCCAGCAGTAATCGGGACACCACAGATACGCAGTATTTT.

The gene calls are TRBV29-1 and TRBJ2-1; D call uncertain. The V gene lost 7 bases and the J gene lost 4 bases, with 5 bases spanning the gap. CDR1 and CDR2 (germline): SQVTM, ANQGSEA. The CDR3 has 10 residues. The CDR3 sequence: CSASYNEQFF. CDR3 nucleotide sequence: TGCAGCGCCTCATACAATGAGCAGTTCTTC.

This clone has only one observation. Here the CDR3 reads CASSPGQGSGNTIYF. The CDR3 region has the DNA TGTGCCAGCTCACCTGGACAGGGAAGCGGGAACACCATATATTTT. This chain connects TRBV18 to TRBJ1-3; 8 positions agree with TRBD1. The junction had 8 bases not matched to a gene; V was cut back by 3 bases and J by 7 bases. This CDR3 has 15 residues. Germline V lookup: CDR1 KGHSH, CDR2 LQKENI. The full variable domain, completed using reference TRBV18 and TRBJ1-3, is NAGVMQNPRHLVRRRGQEARLRCSPMKGHSHVYWYRQLPEEGLKFMVYLQKENIIDESGMPKERFSAEFPKEGPSILRIQQVVRGDSAAYFCASSPGQGSGNTIYFGEGSWLTVV.

V gene TRBV29-1 combines with J gene TRBJ1-1; possible D gene TRBD1, 6 bases. The CDR3 has 16 amino acids. Trimming cost V 8 bases and J 4 bases, with 26 bases left between them. Germline assignment: CDR1 SQVTM and CDR2 ANQGSEA. Here the CDR3 reads CSSFITPSRGGTEAFF. CDR3 in DNA: TGCAGCTCATTCATCACGCCTTCCAGGGGCGGCACTGAAGCTTTCTTT.

This clone was recorded a few times. The V call is TRBV11-3, the J call TRBJ1-2; D is uncertain. Trimming shortened V by 0 bases and J by 3 bases, and 14 bases separated the two germline ends. The germline CDR1 and CDR2 sequences are SGHNT and YENEEA. The CDR3 is 16 amino acids. CDR3 sequence (DNA): TGTGCCAGCAGCTTAGAGGGCAGAAATGGAGACTATGGCTACACCTTC. Translation: CASSLEGRNGDYGYTF.

The V and J genes are TRBV5-1 and TRBJ2-1; the match to TRBD1 covers 9 bases. From germline, CDR1 is SGHRS and CDR2 YFSETQ. There are 16 residues in the CDR3. Trimming removed 4 bases from V and 9 bases from J; junction bases left unmatched: 14. CDR3 DNA sequence: TGCGCCAGCAGCCTCACCGGACAGGGGATGCGGCCTGAGCAGTTCTTC. Translated: CASSLTGQGMRPEQFF.

The chain carries TRBV5-5 and TRBJ1-6, with no clear D. Germline CDR1 is SGHKS and CDR2 is YYEKEE (reference sequence). V was shortened by 2 bases and J by 9 bases, with 15 bases between the two germline ends. The CDR3 sequence is 15 residues long. CDR3 nucleotide sequence: TGTGCCAGCAGCTTTCGACCGGCCACGGGTTCACCCCTCCACTTT. It yields the protein CASSFRPATGSPLHF. Filled out from reference TRBV5-5 and TRBJ1-6, the complete variable domain reads DAGVTQSPTHLIKTRGQQVTLRCSPISGHKSVSWYQQVLGQGPQFIFQYYEKEERGRGNFPDRFSARQFPNYSSELNVNALLLGDSALYLCASSFRPATGSPLHFGNGTRLTVT.

The genes are TRBV29-1 and TRBJ2-7; the D gene is possibly TRBD1 (5 bases). With 6 bases removed from V and 2 bases from J, the gap between germline ends came to 11 bases. CDR3 size: 12 residues. Germline lookup yields CDR1 SQVTM and CDR2 ANQGSEA. CDR3 in amino acids: CSVVTGAYEQYF. CDR3 nucleotides: TGCAGCGTCGTTACAGGAGCCTACGAGCAGTACTTC.

The chain employs TRBV5-1 and TRBJ1-2, with D hard to call. The length of the CDR3 is 13 residues. The germline V and J ends were trimmed by 0 bases and 5 bases, with 8 bases remaining between them. Germline assignment: CDR1 SGHRS and CDR2 YFSETQ. The CDR3 coding sequence is TGCGCCAGCAGCTTGGGTCTTACTTATGGCTACACCTTC. Protein sequence: CASSLGLTYGYTF. Full variable domain (outside the CDR3, taken from reference TRBV5-1 and TRBJ1-2): KAGVTQTPRYLIKTRGQQVTLSCSPISGHRSVSWYQQTPGQGLQFLFEYFSETQRNKGNFPGRFSGRQFSNSRSEMNVSTLELGDSALYLCASSLGLTYGYTFGSGTRLTVV.

The chain combines TRBV6-5 with TRBJ2-1; the match to TRBD1 covers 10 bases. CDR1 is MNHEY and CDR2 is SVGAGI in the germline V gene. The V and J ends lost 6 bases and 9 bases, in that order; junction bases with no gene match: 8. The CDR3 has 14 residues. CDR3 bases: TGTGCCAGCAGCCTTAGACAGGGGGCAAGTGAGCAGTTCTTC. It codes for CASSLRQGASEQFF.

The rearrangement joins TRBV4-3 to TRBJ1-2; D is uncertain. Germline CDR1 LGHNA, CDR2 YSLEER. Trimming shortened V by 0 bases and J by 4 bases, and 12 bases separated the two germline ends. The CDR3 has 15 amino acids. The CDR3 spells CASSQDSTFSYGYTF. In nucleotides, the CDR3 is TGCGCCAGCAGCCAAGATTCCACTTTTAGCTATGGCTACACCTTC.

The V call is TRBV6-2 or TRBV6-3, the J call TRBJ2-1; D may be TRBD1 or TRBD2 (5 bases each). The CDR3 extends over 15 amino acids. Germline lookup yields CDR1 MNHEY and CDR2 SVGEGT. Trimming shortened V by 4 bases and J by 4 bases, and 14 bases separated the two germline ends. The CDR3: CASSSPGPRYNEQFF. The CDR3 DNA follows: TGTGCCAGCAGTTCCCCGGGACCCCGATACAATGAGCAGTTCTTC.

The rearrangement joins TRBV11-2 to TRBJ1-1; 9 bases align to TRBD1. The CDR3 consists of 14 residues. CDR1 is SGHAT, CDR2 FQNNGV, per germline. V shed 5 bases and J 1 base; nucleotides not matched to a gene: 2. The CDR3 sequence is CASSRTGANTEAFF. The CDR3 bases are TGTGCCAGCAGCCGGACAGGGGCGAACACTGAAGCTTTCTTT.

The rearrangement joins TRBV5-6 to TRBJ2-6; D uncertain. Trimming shortened V by 0 bases and J by 0 bases, and 7 bases separated the two germline ends. This CDR3 is built from 16 residues. Germline lookup yields CDR1 SGHDT and CDR2 YYEEEE. The CDR3: CASSLVQTSGANVLTF. CDR3 in DNA: TGTGCCAGCAGCTTGGTTCAGACCTCTGGGGCCAACGTCCTGACTTTC.